The 19 T cell receptor beta chains reported below all come from one sample, sequenced in a study of T cell responses to AZD1222 COVID-19 vaccine (dated by TCRdb to the early 2020s). The library was made by the immunoSEQ multiplex PCR assay. TCRdb limited this immuneACCESS table to in-frame rearrangements with V and J called. A share of clones is missing; checked studies link under half to unresolved V genes, and the rest is unexplained. For this sample there are around 140,000 clones; roughly 93% appear just once. The ten largest clonotypes hold roughly 12% of the sample. This sample's time point label indicates: sample from adult after SARS-CoV-2 infection, after symptom onset. This specimen consisted of peripheral blood, obtained after recovery from COVID-19. All receptors come from an adult who had recovered from COVID-19.

This chain joins TRBV30 and TRBJ1-5, with unresolved D. The ends were cut back, 1 base at V and 0 bases at J, with 7 bases in the middle. Germline assignment: CDR1 GTSNPN and CDR2 SVGIG (reference sequence). CDR3 size: 14 residues. CDR3 amino acids: CAWSGQSSNQPQHF. The DNA of the CDR3 is TGTGCCTGGAGTGGGCAGAGTAGCAATCAGCCCCAGCATTTT.

The genes are TRBV3-1 (or the pseudogene TRBV3-2) and TRBJ1-1, with D tentatively TRBD1 (6 bases). Trimming stripped 0 bases from V and 1 base from J, with 12 bases between. The germline V gene encodes CDR1 LGHDT and CDR2 YNNKEL (reference sequence). The CDR3 contains 16 residues. The CDR3 reads CASSQDSGTSNTEAFF. The CDR3 DNA sequence: TGTGCCAGCAGCCAAGATAGCGGGACATCGAACACTGAAGCTTTCTTT.

The chain recombines TRBV9 with TRBJ1-1, with 8 bases lining up with TRBD1. After removal of 1 base from V and 3 bases from J, the junction contained 2 bases not matched to a gene. CDR3 length: 14 amino acids. The V gene's germline CDR1 is SGDLS and CDR2 YYNGEE. CDR3 coding DNA: TGTGCCAGCAGCGTACAGGGGGCGGACACTGAAGCTTTCTTT. Translated: CASSVQGADTEAFF.

The chain has TRBV7-9 and TRBJ1-4; 7 nucleotides align to TRBD1. Germline assignment: CDR1 SEHNR and CDR2 FQNEAQ (reference sequence). V dropped 5 bases and J dropped 2; count of bases not matched to a gene: 2. The CDR3 loop spans 14 amino acids. CDR3 protein: CASSPGQTNEKLFF. CDR3 bases: TGTGCCAGCAGCCCGGGACAGACTAATGAAAAACTGTTTTTT.

This clone has only a few counts. The chain employs TRBV11-3 and TRBJ2-5; 10 bases are shared with TRBD1. The CDR3 loop spans 15 amino acids. Germline assignment: CDR1 SGHNT and CDR2 YENEEA. V trimming: 1 base; J trimming: 4 bases; junction bases outside the gene matches: 3. The CDR3 bases are TGTGCCAGCAGCTTAGGGGGACAGGGGAGAGAGACCCAGTACTTC. Translation gives CASSLGGQGRETQYF.

J is TRBJ1-2 and V is TRBV29-1; 7 bases line up with TRBD1. CDR3 length: 11 residues. CDR1 is SQVTM and CDR2 is ANQGSEA in the germline V gene. V was clipped by 7 bases and J by 6 bases; unmatched bases: 5. The CDR3 loop is CSGGTENGYTF. CDR3 DNA: TGCAGCGGTGGGACAGAAAATGGCTACACCTTC.

The V and J genes are TRBV9 and TRBJ1-2; 7 nucleotides line up with TRBD1. V shed 3 bases and J 3 bases; nucleotides not matched to a gene: 8. The CDR3 length is 15 residues. CDR1 is SGDLS and CDR2 is YYNGEE in the germline V gene. In nucleotides, the CDR3 is TGTGCCAGCAGCGCCGAGGGAACAGGGGACTATGGCTACACCTTC. This gives the protein CASSAEGTGDYGYTF.

The chain couples TRBV14 to TRBJ2-7, with no clear D. Between the trimmed V and J ends, which lost 4 bases and 2 bases, there was a span of 6 bases. CDR3 length equals 12 residues. In germline, CDR1 is SGHDN, CDR2 FVKESK. CDR3 coding DNA: TGTGCCAGCAGCCCGTCGACCTACGAGCAGTACTTC. This gives the protein CASSPSTYEQYF.

The chain carries TRBV6-5 and TRBJ1-2, with D tentatively TRBD1 (5 bases). This CDR3 has 12 residues. With 5 bases removed from V and 3 bases from J, the gap between germline ends came to 7 bases. The germline gives CDR1 MNHEY, CDR2 SVGAGI. The DNA for the CDR3 is TGTGCCAGCAGTCTACAGGACTATGGCTACACCTTC. Translating it yields CASSLQDYGYTF.

The genes are TRBV28 and TRBJ2-7; D might be TRBD1 (6 bases). Germline-derived CDR1 and CDR2 are MDHEN and SYDVKM. V shed 3 bases and J shed 5 bases, with 14 bases lying between them. The CDR3 consists of 14 residues. CDR3 DNA sequence: TGTGCCAGCAGTTTCAACAGGGATCTTGACGAGCAGTACTTC. It encodes CASSFNRDLDEQYF.

V and J are TRBV7-9 and TRBJ2-1; D uncertain. The CDR3 runs to 13 residues. The ends were cut back, 2 bases at V and 8 bases at J, with 10 bases in the middle. Germline values: CDR1 SEHNR, CDR2 FQNEAQ (reference sequence). The CDR3 is CASSLQPHHEQFF. The CDR3 coding sequence is TGTGCCAGCAGCTTACAACCCCACCATGAGCAGTTCTTC.

The gene calls are TRBV27 and TRBJ2-1, with 7 nucleotides matching TRBD2. This CDR3 spans 16 amino acids. Germline V gene data show CDR1 as MNHEY and CDR2 as SMNVEV (reference sequence). V trimming: 5 bases; J trimming: 6 bases; junction bases outside the gene matches: 13. This CDR3 is CASSTRLAGQVNEQFF. The CDR3 region has the DNA TGTGCCAGCAGTACACGATTAGCGGGTCAGGTCAATGAGCAGTTCTTC.

This clone was observed a few times. The chain has TRBV28 and TRBJ1-6, with D unclear. The CDR3 is 12 amino acids. Trimming stripped 3 bases from V and 14 bases from J, with 11 bases between. Looked up from germline, CDR1 is MDHEN and CDR2 is SYDVKM. The CDR3 protein is CASSFSPATLHF. The CDR3 DNA follows: TGTGCCAGCAGTTTCTCTCCCGCCACCCTCCACTTT.

This clone occurred a few times. This chain connects TRBV6-2 or TRBV6-3 to TRBJ1-3; no clear D gene. Per germline, CDR1 MNHEY and CDR2 SVGEGT. This CDR3 is 15 amino acids long. The ends were cut back, 2 bases at V and 0 bases at J, with 8 bases in the middle. The CDR3 coding sequence is TGTGCCAGCAGTTACCGAGGGAACTCTGGAAACACCATATATTTT. This translates into CASSYRGNSGNTIYF.

The chain joins TRBV10-3 to TRBJ1-2; 10 bases map to TRBD1. V was clipped by 9 bases and J by 7 bases; unmatched bases: 11. The CDR3 spans 14 residues. Germline CDR1 reads ENHRY; CDR2 reads SYGVKD. The CDR3 sequence is CAINSGTGVIGYTF. CDR3 nucleotides: TGTGCCATAAACTCCGGGACAGGGGTGATTGGCTACACCTTC.

This chain uses TRBV6-5 with TRBJ1-3; tentative D call: TRBD1 (5 bases). The germline CDR1 and CDR2 sequences are MNHEY and SVGAGI. Trimming shortened V by 6 bases and J by 3 bases, and 12 bases separated the two germline ends. CDR3 length: 14 residues. DNA for the CDR3: TGTGCCAGCAGCGGGGGACTTAATGGAAACACCATATATTTT. It specifies CASSGGLNGNTIYF.

The V gene is TRBV6-5, the J gene TRBJ2-3; D gene ambiguous. Germline CDR1 and CDR2: MNHEY and SVGAGI. The ends were cut back, 6 bases at V and 0 bases at J, with 13 bases in the middle. CDR3 length: 15 amino acids. CDR3 nucleotide sequence: TGTGCCAGCAGCCACACCGGTTCTAGCACAGATACGCAGTATTTT. Translation: CASSHTGSSTDTQYF.

This chain connects TRBV10-3 to TRBJ2-4; D is unclear. CDR1 is ENHRY, CDR2 SYGVKD, per germline. This CDR3 comprises 15 residues. With 0 bases removed from V and 2 bases from J, the gap between germline ends came to 8 bases. The CDR3 nucleotides are TGTGCCATCAGTGAGTCCGAGGTATCCAAAAACATTCAGTACTTC. Protein: CAISESEVSKNIQYF.

This chain joins TRBV3-1 (or the pseudogene TRBV3-2) and TRBJ2-5; no clear D gene. The CDR3 spans 15 residues. Looked up from germline, CDR1 is LGHDT and CDR2 is YNNKEL (reference sequence). Deletions cut 1 base from V and 0 bases from J, with 9 bases between. In nucleotides, the CDR3 is TGTGCCAGCAGCCAAGTGGTCGGGCACCAAGAGACCCAGTACTTC. This encodes CASSQVVGHQETQYF.